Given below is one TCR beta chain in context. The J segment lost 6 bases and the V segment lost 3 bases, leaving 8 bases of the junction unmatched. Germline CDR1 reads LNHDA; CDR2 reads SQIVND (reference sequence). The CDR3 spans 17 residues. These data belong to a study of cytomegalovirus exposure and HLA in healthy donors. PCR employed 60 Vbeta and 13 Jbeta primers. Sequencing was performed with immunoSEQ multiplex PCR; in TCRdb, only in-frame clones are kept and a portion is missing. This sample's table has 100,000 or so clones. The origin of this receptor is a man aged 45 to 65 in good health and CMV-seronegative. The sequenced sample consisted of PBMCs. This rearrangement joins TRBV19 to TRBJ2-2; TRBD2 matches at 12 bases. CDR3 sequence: CASSIPLAGGWAGELFF. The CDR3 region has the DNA TGTGCCAGTAGTATCCCCCTAGCGGGAGGGTGGGCCGGGGAGCTGTTTTTT. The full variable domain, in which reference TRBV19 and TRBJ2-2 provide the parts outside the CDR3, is DGGITQSPKYLFRKEGQNVTLSCEQNLNHDAMYWYRQDPGQGLRLIYYSQIVNDFQKGDIAEGYSVSREKKESFPLTVTSAQKNPTAFYLCASSIPLAGGWAGELFFGEGSRLTVL.